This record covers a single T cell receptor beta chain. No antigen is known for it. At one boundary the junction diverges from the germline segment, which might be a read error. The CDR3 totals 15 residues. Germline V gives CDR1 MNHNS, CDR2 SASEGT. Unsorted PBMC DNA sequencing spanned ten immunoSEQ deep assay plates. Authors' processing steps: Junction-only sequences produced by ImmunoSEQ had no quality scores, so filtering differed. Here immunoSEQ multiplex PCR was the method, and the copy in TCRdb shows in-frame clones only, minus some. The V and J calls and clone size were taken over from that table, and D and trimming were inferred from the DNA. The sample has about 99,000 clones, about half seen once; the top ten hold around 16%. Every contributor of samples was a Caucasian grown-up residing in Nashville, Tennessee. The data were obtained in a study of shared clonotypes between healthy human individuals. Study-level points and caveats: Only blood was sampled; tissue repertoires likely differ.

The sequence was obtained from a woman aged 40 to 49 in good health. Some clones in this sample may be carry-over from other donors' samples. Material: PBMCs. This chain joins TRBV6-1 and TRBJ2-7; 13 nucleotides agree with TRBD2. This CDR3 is CAISGGTSGNYEQYF. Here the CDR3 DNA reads TGTGCCATCAGTGGGGGGACTAGCGGGAACTACGAGCAGTACTTC.